This T cell receptor (beta chain) was observed in a study of T cells expressing NK-cell markers. In the study overall: Sorted CD3+CD56+NKG2C+, CD3+CD56+NKG2C- and CD3+CD56-NKG2C+ T cells supplied TCR beta repertoires. With respect to HCMV, seven of the eight sequenced donors were seropositive, and one was seronegative. Study-wide results and caveats: There remained a lack of clarity about HCMV specificity of expanded NKG2C+ T cell clones.

For TCR beta, cDNA was produced by 5'RACE template switching with UMIs. TCRdb re-called the 5' RACE reads; one entry per CDR3 protein, DNA not given. With about 380,000 distinct CDR3 sequences in the sample, the ten largest clones hold roughly 5.2%. Notes on this clonotype: No antigen is known for it.

Germline assignment: CDR1 MGHDK and CDR2 SYGVNS. This CDR3 is built from 15 residues. The sequenced sample was blood T cells: a sorted CD56 or NKG2C T cell subset, CD4+ or CD8+ T cells, or bulk PBMC T cells (not recorded which). The chain uses TRBV25-1 and TRBJ2-1; TCRdb gives TRBD1 as the D gene, but with no DNA this cannot be confirmed. The sequence was obtained from a man aged 18-70 years in good health. The CDR3: CASRGAGTFQHEQFF.